This TCR beta chain was recovered during a study of blood T cell repertoires in COVID-19. About the study: Acute-phase and convalescent COVID-19 samples originated in the United States, Italy and Spain. PBMCs, B-cell-depleted T cells, or T cells were the source of the cDNA or gDNA that made up the material.

Original data processing: By means of reference gene primer amplification, nucleated cell counts were estimated. Profiled with immunoSEQ multiplex PCR; TCRdb holds only in-frame clones, not every one. Clone size and the V and J calls come from that table; the DNA yielded D and trimming. Of about 160,000 clones listed, approximately 80% are singletons. Trimming took 1 base from V and 5 from J, leaving 12 bases between them. Germline CDR1 and CDR2: WSHSY and SAAADI. This CDR3 is built from 14 residues. The source of this sequence is a woman aged 80 or over with acute or convalescent COVID-19. Sequenced material: peripheral blood. The rearrangement joins TRBV10-2 to TRBJ2-7; tentatively, D is TRBD2 (7 bases). The DNA of the CDR3 is TGCGCCAGCAGTGAGTGGGGGGGCCTAAACGAGCAGTACTTC. The encoded protein is CASSEWGGLNEQYF.